This TCR beta chain derives from a study of cytomegalovirus exposure and HLA in healthy donors. Study information: A subsequent analysis stated that the 100 to 150 validation repertoires were run on the same platform as the roughly 670 first-cohort repertoires.

Study findings and constraints: A list of 150 or so TCR beta chains associated with cytomegalovirus was given.

Of note for this clone: Antigen: not known.

The donors were part of the validation cohort of fewer than 150 subjects. That cohort was separate from the first cohort, which comprised 700 or so subjects. Libraries were prepared by immunoSEQ multiplex PCR; TCRdb keeps only in-frame clonotypes and omits some of them. The data show some 200,000 clones, approximately 84% seen once. The clonotype originates from a woman aged 18-29 years in good health and CMV-seropositive. Sequenced input: PBMCs.

CDR3 bases: TGTGCCAGCAGCGCAGAAGCCGGGACTAGCGGACGCGGCTCCTACGAGCAGTACTTC. Its protein product is CASSAEAGTSGRGSYEQYF. The chain uses TRBV9 and TRBJ2-7; 11 bases align to TRBD2. The V segment lost 3 bases and the J segment 0 bases; nucleotides outside the gene matches: 14. This CDR3 is 19 amino acids long. The V gene's germline CDR1 is SGDLS and CDR2 YYNGEE. The complete variable domain, with remaining parts taken from reference TRBV9 and TRBJ2-7, reads DSGVTQTPKHLITATGQRVTLRCSPRSGDLSVYWYQQSLDQGLQFLIQYYNGEERAKGNILERFSAQQFPDLHSELNLSSLELGDSALYFCASSAEAGTSGRGSYEQYFGPGTRLTVT.